This TCR beta chain was identified during a study of beta chain features in type 1 diabetes. Background on the study: The examined sorted cells totaled some 99 million across samples.

The authors took one heparinised blood draw, averaging about 120 mL, from each donor. CDR1 and CDR2 from the germline V gene are KGHSH and LQKENI. The CDR3 is 17 amino acids. The V end was cut by 2 bases, the J end by 0 bases, with 11 bases between. This clone was seen a handful of times. Expressed TCRB transcripts were sequenced because the isolated RNA had all been reverse transcribed beforehand. Sequencing was performed with immunoSEQ multiplex PCR; in TCRdb, only in-frame clones are kept and a portion is missing. The repertoire consists of almost 350,000 clones, with roughly 21% occurring once and the leading ten covering roughly 0.045%.

The receptor's source is a woman aged 18-29 years in good health. The chain is built from TRBV18 and TRBJ2-6; D is unresolved. Material: naive CD4+ T cells from blood. The CDR3 nucleotides are TGTGCCAGCTCACCAAGAGTGGGCGACTCTGGGGCCAACGTCCTGACTTTC. This encodes CASSPRVGDSGANVLTF.